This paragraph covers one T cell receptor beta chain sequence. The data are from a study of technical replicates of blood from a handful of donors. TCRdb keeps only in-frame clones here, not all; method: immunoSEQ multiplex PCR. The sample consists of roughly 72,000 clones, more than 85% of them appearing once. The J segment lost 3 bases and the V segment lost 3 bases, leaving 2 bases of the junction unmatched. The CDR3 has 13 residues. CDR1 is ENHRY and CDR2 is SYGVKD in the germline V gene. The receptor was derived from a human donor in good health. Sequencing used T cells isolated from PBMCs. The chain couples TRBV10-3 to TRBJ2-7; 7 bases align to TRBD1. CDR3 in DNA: TGTGCCATCAGTGAAACAGGGGACTACGAGCAGTACTTC. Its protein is CAISETGDYEQYF.